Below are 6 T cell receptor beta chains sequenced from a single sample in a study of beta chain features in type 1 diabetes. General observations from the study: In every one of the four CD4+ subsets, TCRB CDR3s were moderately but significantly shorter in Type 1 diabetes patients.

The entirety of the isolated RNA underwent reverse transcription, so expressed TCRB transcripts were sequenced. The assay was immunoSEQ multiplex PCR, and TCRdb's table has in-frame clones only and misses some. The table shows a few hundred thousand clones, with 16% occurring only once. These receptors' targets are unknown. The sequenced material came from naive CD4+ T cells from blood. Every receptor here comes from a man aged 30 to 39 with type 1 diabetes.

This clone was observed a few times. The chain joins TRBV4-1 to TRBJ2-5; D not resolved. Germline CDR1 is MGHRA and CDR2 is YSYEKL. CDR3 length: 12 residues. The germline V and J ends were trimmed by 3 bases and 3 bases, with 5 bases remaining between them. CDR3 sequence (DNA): TGCGCCAGCAGCCAGGCGAAAGAGACCCAGTACTTC. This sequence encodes CASSQAKETQYF.

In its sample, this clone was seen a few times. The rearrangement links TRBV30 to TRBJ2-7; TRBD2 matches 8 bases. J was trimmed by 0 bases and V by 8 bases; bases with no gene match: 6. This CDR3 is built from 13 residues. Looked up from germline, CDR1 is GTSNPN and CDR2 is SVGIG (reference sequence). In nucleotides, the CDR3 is TGTGCCAGTCAGCGGGGGAGCTCCTACGAGCAGTACTTC. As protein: CASQRGSSYEQYF. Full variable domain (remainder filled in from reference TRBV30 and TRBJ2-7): SQTIHQWPATLVQPVGSPLSLECTVEGTSNPNLYWYRQAAGRGLQLLFYSVGIGQISSEVPQNLSASRPQDRQFILSSKKLLLSDSGFYLCASQRGSSYEQYFGPGTRLTVT.

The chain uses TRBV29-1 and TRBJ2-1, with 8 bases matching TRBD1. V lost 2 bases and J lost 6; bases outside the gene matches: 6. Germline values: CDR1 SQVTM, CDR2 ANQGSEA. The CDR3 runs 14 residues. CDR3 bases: TGCAGCGTTGAACCCAGGGGGCCCCCCAATGAGCAGTTCTTC. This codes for CSVEPRGPPNEQFF.

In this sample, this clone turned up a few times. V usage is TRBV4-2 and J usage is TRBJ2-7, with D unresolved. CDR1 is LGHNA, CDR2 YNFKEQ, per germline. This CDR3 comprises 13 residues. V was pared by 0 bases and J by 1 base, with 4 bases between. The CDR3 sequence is CASSQERSYEQYF. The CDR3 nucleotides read TGTGCCAGCAGCCAAGAACGGTCCTACGAGCAGTACTTC.

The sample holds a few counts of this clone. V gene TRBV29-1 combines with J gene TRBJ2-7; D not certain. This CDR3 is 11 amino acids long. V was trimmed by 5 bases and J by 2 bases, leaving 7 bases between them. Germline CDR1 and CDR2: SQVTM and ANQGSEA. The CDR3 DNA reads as TGCAGCGTTACAGAAGCCTACGAGCAGTACTTC. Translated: CSVTEAYEQYF.

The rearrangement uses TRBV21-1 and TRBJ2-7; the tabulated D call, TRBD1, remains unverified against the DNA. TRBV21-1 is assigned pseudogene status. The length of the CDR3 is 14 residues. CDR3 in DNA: TGTGCCAGCAGCGGGCGACAGGGTTTGTACGAGCAGTACTTC. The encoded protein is CASSGRQGLYEQYF.